A single sample gave rise to the 13 T cell receptor beta chains below, sequenced in a study of T cells expressing NK-cell markers (dated by TCRdb to between 2020 and 2021). The library was obtained by 5' RACE. The listed sequencing device is Illumina HiSeq 2000. TCRdb reprocessed the reads, and each CDR3 protein sequence is entered once, without DNA. The table held for this sample gives about 400,000 distinct CDR3 sequences. Approximately 12% of the sample is in the top ten clones. The sequenced sample was blood T cells: a sorted CD56 or NKG2C T cell subset, CD4+ or CD8+ T cells, or bulk PBMC T cells (not recorded which). The receptor set was obtained from a woman in her forties or fifties in good health. Donor details come from another sample of the same person, matched by shared clones.

This chain connects TRBV5-1 to TRBJ2-5; TCRdb designates TRBD2, a call that cannot be tested without DNA. The CDR3 covers 13 residues. CDR1 and CDR2 from the germline V gene are SGHRS and YFSETQ. CDR3 in amino acids: CASSLSRWETQYF.

The chain combines TRBV21-1 with TRBJ1-1; without DNA, the TCRdb call of TRBD1 cannot be checked. TRBV21-1 is a listed pseudogene. CDR3 length: 19 residues. CDR3 protein: CASRHISRDRGFLNTEAFF.

The chain has TRBV5-1 and TRBJ2-1. Germline V gene lookup returns CDR1 SGHRS and CDR2 YFSETQ. This CDR3 is 14 amino acids long. CDR3 loop: CASSLGYVSDEQFF. The whole variable domain, filled in from reference TRBV5-1 and TRBJ2-1, reads KAGVTQTPRYLIKTRGQQVTLSCSPISGHRSVSWYQQTPGQGLQFLFEYFSETQRNKGNFPGRFSGRQFSNSRSEMNVSTLELGDSALYLCASSLGYVSDEQFFGPGTRLTVL.

The chain has TRBV24-1 and TRBJ2-2; TCRdb's assignment of TRBD1 cannot be checked, as there is no DNA. This CDR3 has 17 amino acids. Germline V gene data show CDR1 as KGHDR and CDR2 as SFDVKD. CDR3: CATSDLHSTAGAGELFF.

CDR3 protein: CASLAGGRDEQFF. This chain connects TRBV18 to TRBJ2-1; TCRdb designates TRBD2, a call that cannot be tested without DNA. The germline gives CDR1 KGHSH, CDR2 LQKENI. The CDR3 extends over 13 amino acids.

The chain carries TRBV12-3 or TRBV12-4 and TRBJ2-2; TCRdb's assignment of TRBD1 cannot be checked, as there is no DNA. CDR3 length: 19 amino acids. The CDR3 loop is CASSEGWSVGLTNTGELFF.

The CDR3 region is CASSWGTGHEQFF. This rearrangement joins TRBV7-8 to TRBJ2-1; there is no DNA to check the TCRdb D call of TRBD1. This CDR3 has 13 amino acids. The germline V gene encodes CDR1 SGHVS and CDR2 FQNEAQ.

V and J are TRBV19 and TRBJ2-1; TCRdb's D gene call, TRBD2, goes unchecked for lack of DNA. The germline CDR1 and CDR2 sequences are LNHDA and SQIVND (reference sequence). There are 16 residues in the CDR3. The CDR3 protein is CASSSTSGRPYNEQFF.

The rearrangement joins TRBV6-5 to TRBJ2-1; TCRdb calls TRBD1, which cannot be checked without DNA. CDR3 size: 15 residues. In germline, CDR1 is MNHEY, CDR2 SVGAGI. The CDR3 is CASTPGGTGKSEQFF.

J is TRBJ1-2 and V is TRBV21-1; TCRdb designates TRBD1, a call that cannot be tested without DNA. TRBV21-1 is noted as a pseudogene. The CDR3 has 16 residues. The CDR3 protein is CASSKDRGRTNYGYTF.

V and J are TRBV7-6 and TRBJ2-2; TCRdb lists TRBD1, though no DNA is available to test this call. The CDR3 totals 16 residues. Looked up from germline, CDR1 is SGHVS and CDR2 is FNYEAQ. This CDR3 reads CASSPIAGPYTGELFF.

The chain is built from TRBV20-1 and TRBJ2-3; TCRdb's assignment of TRBD1 cannot be checked, as there is no DNA. The CDR3 totals 13 residues. Germline V gives CDR1 DFQATT, CDR2 SNEGSKA (reference sequence). The CDR3 reads CSVWGGHTDTQYF.

This chain links TRBV6-5 with TRBJ2-2; the TRBD1 assignment by TCRdb is unverifiable without DNA. Germline V CDR1 and CDR2: MNHEY, SVGAGI. The CDR3 has 16 residues. CDR3 protein: CASSPVIALNTGELFF.